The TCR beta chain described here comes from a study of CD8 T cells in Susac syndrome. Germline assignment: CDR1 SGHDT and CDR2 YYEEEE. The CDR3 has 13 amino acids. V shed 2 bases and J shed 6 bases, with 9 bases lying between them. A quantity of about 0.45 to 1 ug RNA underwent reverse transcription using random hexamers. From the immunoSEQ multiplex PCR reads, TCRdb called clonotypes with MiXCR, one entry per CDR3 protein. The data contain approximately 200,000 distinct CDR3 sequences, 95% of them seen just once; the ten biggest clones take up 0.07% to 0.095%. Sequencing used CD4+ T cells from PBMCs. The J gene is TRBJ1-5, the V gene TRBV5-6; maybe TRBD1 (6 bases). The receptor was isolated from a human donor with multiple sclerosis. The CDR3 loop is CASSFTGSQPQHF. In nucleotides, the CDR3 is TGTGCCAGCAGCTTCACAGGGAGTCAGCCCCAGCATTTT.